This T cell receptor beta chain came from a study of blood T cells in healthy people across ages. The CDR3 sequence is 15 residues long. Trimming removed 6 bases from V and 1 base from J, with 10 bases in between. From germline, CDR1 is MDHEN and CDR2 SYDVKM. A second PCR, run for roughly 7 to 12 cycles, used a sample-barcoded 5' primer plus a J-beta primer mix. TCRdb re-derived calls from the 5' RACE reads in MiXCR, one entry per CDR3 protein. In the table there are just under 750,000 distinct CDR3 sequences, about 20% of which are singletons. The chain joins TRBV28 to TRBJ2-6; D call uncertain. This TCR came from a man aged 70-80 years in good health. The sequencing sample was made of blood. CDR3 nucleotides: TGTGCCAGCAGCCCAGACGCTTCTGGGGCCAACGTCCTGACTTTC. Protein sequence: CASSPDASGANVLTF. The entire variable domain, with the rest obtained from reference TRBV28 and TRBJ2-6, is as follows: DVKVTQSSRYLVKRTGEKVFLECVQDMDHENMFWYRQDPGLGLRLIYFSYDVKMKEKGDIPEGYSVSREKKERFSLILESASTNQTSMYLCASSPDASGANVLTFGAGSRLTVL.